This T cell receptor beta chain was obtained from a study of OX40 agonist ivuxolimab in advanced cancers. Looking at the study overall: Dosing consisted of intravenous ivuxolimab at 0.01 to 10 mg/kg every 2 weeks. Study-level results: Blood T cells, both CD4+ and CD8+, expanded clonally by week 6 at 0.1 to 3.0 mg/kg.

The CDR3 loop spans 14 amino acids. The V end was cut by 1 base, the J end by 3 bases, with 7 bases between. CDR1 is SGHAT and CDR2 is FQNNGV in the germline V gene. Clones were read by immunoSEQ multiplex PCR, and TCRdb kept only the in-frame ones, dropping some. Found here are 76,000 or so clones, approximately 85% of them singletons; the top ten hold about 0.57%. This clone showed up just a few times. Its antigen is undetermined. The chain is built from TRBV11-2 and TRBJ1-3; D is unclear. This clonotype originated in an adult with an advanced solid tumor such as melanoma, head and neck, liver or kidney cancer. Sequencing used CD4+ or CD8+ T cells sorted from blood, obtained in a trial of the OX40 agonist ivuxolimab. Here the CDR3 reads CASSLGGDGNTIYF. CDR3 in DNA: TGTGCCAGCAGCTTAGGCGGGGATGGAAACACCATATATTTT.